This T cell receptor beta chain is from a study of CD8 T cells in ankylosing spondylitis. Regarding the study as a whole: The study identified a TCR beta motif of eight highly homologous variants that appeared characteristic of ankylosing spondylitis blood.

One entry per CDR3 protein results from TCRdb running MiXCR on the 5' RACE reads. The sample contains more than 650,000 distinct CDR3 sequences, about 11% of which appear only once. This clonotype came up a few times. Its antigen is undetermined. The clonotype was recovered from a male donor with ankylosing spondylitis. The sequenced sample consisted of blood, either unsorted or a sorted T cell fraction (not recorded which).

The CDR3 coding sequence is TGTGCCAGCAACGAACAGGGGAGTCAGCCCCAGCATTTT. This codes for CASNEQGSQPQHF. The V gene is TRBV12-3 or TRBV12-4, the J gene TRBJ1-5, with TRBD1 matching 7 bases. V was pared by 7 bases and J by 6 bases, with 6 bases of the junction left unmatched. There are 13 residues in the CDR3.